These T cell receptor beta chains were read from a single sample in a study of graft-versus-host responses after intestinal transplantation. Data came from immunoSEQ multiplex PCR; TCRdb stores just in-frame clones and leaves some out. In the table there are 10,000 to 15,000 clones, 30% of which are singletons. The source material was alloreactive CD8+ T cells from a mixed lymphocyte reaction culture, sampled before intestinal transplant. These receptors originate from a human patient who received an intestinal transplant. Both conserved end residues are part of each CDR3.

J gene	V gene	CDR3 protein
TRBJ2-2	TRBV7-3	CASSNTGELFF
TRBJ2-1	TRBV10-2	CASTGGGTSDLGVYNEQFF
TRBJ1-1	TRBV5-4	CASSPGGAAEAFF
TRBJ2-7	TRBV28	CASSFLQGIYEQYF
TRBJ2-7	TRBV27	CASSFGTSYEQYF
TRBJ2-3	TRBV11-1	CASSSGDQSPDTQYF
TRBJ2-1	TRBV29-1	CSGGQGAYNEQFF
TRBJ2-3	TRBV19	CASSPRRDFYTSTDTQYF
TRBJ2-7	TRBV6-5	CASSDSPYEQYF
TRBJ1-2	TRBV10-2	CASNIYNYGYTF
TRBJ1-2	TRBV19	CASSTHRVWGYTF
TRBJ1-1	TRBV5-4	CASSFTNTEAFF
TRBJ2-7	TRBV7-6	CASSLGTSHSYEQYF
TRBJ2-3	TRBV6-1	CASSEFYDYTDTQYF
TRBJ2-5	TRBV5-1	CASSLALETGCETQYF
TRBJ2-5	TRBV28	CASSFDEPDQETQYF
TRBJ2-3	TRBV29-1	CSVQQTSGRYTDTQYF
TRBJ2-1	TRBV7-7	CASSLAREDGVLNEQFF
TRBJ1-1	TRBV5-4	CASSLGRNTEAFF
TRBJ1-2	TRBV5-1	CASSDNYGYTF
TRBJ1-1	TRBV2	CATSIGNANTEAFF
TRBJ2-5	TRBV5-4	CASSPDVHPGETQYF
TRBJ2-1	TRBV10-1	CASSEKGQGHNEQFF
TRBJ2-5	TRBV11-2	CASSLDEAPQETQYF
TRBJ2-2	TRBV15	CATSGPRGSPTGELFF
TRBJ2-3	TRBV9	CASSVGLAGIDTQYF
TRBJ1-4	TRBV30	CASDLNEKLFF
TRBJ2-1	TRBV5-1	CASSLYPDGSYNEQFF
TRBJ2-7	TRBV9	CASSVRDTYEQYF
TRBJ2-1	TRBV6-5	CASSPHSGNNEQFF
TRBJ2-2	TRBV4-1	CASSQVINRDRGAVF
TRBJ2-2	TRBV5-1	CASSLDRGGTGELFF
TRBJ2-7	TRBV5-1	CASSLRDRADYEQYF
TRBJ1-6	TRBV2	CARNLHPRDRVNSPLHF
TRBJ2-5	TRBV7-3	CASSLTGSQETQYF
TRBJ1-2	TRBV19	CASRRAAGRSYGYTF
TRBJ1-5	TRBV9	CASTSGDSNQPQHF
TRBJ2-5	TRBV5-4	CASSLGLAGGETQYF